A single sample gave rise to the 24 T cell receptor beta chains below, sequenced in a study of cytotoxic CD8 clonotypes in ibrutinib-treated CLL (dated by TCRdb to the early 2020s). The time point tag for this specimen amounts to: roughly 2 years on ibrutinib. Libraries were made using the immunoSEQ multiplex PCR assay. Held by TCRdb, this immuneACCESS table contains in-frame sequences only and omits some clones. Under half of the omission traces to an unresolved V gene where checked; the cause of the rest is unknown. For this sample there are 43,000 or so clones; approximately 65% appear just once. The ten most abundant clones make up about 22% of the sample. The sequences come from PBMCs, collected after 24 months of ibrutinib treatment. The origin of the receptors is a human donor with chronic lymphocytic leukemia.

The J gene is TRBJ2-7, the V gene TRBV7-2; 9 nucleotides match TRBD1. Germline lookup yields CDR1 SGHTA and CDR2 FQGNSA. The CDR3 sequence is 15 residues long. Unmatched junction bases numbered 10, after V lost 5 bases and J lost 5 bases. CDR3: CASSPRWTGVHEQYF. CDR3 DNA: TGTGCCAGCAGCCCCAGATGGACAGGGGTCCACGAGCAGTACTTC.

J is TRBJ1-1 and V is TRBV27; D not certain. CDR1 and CDR2 from the germline V gene are MNHEY and SMNVEV (reference sequence). The CDR3 contains 10 residues. With 8 bases removed from V and 1 base from J, the gap between germline ends came to 2 bases. The CDR3 here is CASGNTEAFF. Written as DNA, the CDR3 is TGTGCCAGCGGGAACACTGAAGCTTTCTTT.

The chain couples TRBV18 to TRBJ2-7; no firm D call. Germline loops: CDR1 KGHSH, CDR2 LQKENI. This CDR3 contains 13 residues. V lost 2 bases to trimming and J lost 1 base, with 6 bases between them. CDR3 protein: CASSPSGSYEQYF. CDR3 in DNA: TGTGCCAGCTCACCATCAGGTTCCTACGAGCAGTACTTC.

The rearrangement joins TRBV4-2 to TRBJ1-6; 8 bases map to TRBD1. CDR1 is LGHNA and CDR2 is YNFKEQ in the germline V gene. The CDR3 length is 17 residues. V shed 4 bases and J 0 bases; nucleotides not matched to a gene: 5. The DNA of the CDR3 is TGTGCCAGCAGCCCCACAGGGGGAGTCTCCTATAATTCACCCCTCCACTTT. Its protein product is CASSPTGGVSYNSPLHF.

This rearrangement joins TRBV4-1 to TRBJ2-1; 9 bases map to TRBD1. The CDR3 spans 16 residues. Unmatched junction bases numbered 6, after V lost 1 base and J lost 5 bases. Looked up from germline, CDR1 is MGHRA and CDR2 is YSYEKL. The CDR3 DNA follows: TGCGCCAGCAGCCAAGCCGGGACAGGGTTAGACAATGAGCAGTTCTTC. This codes for CASSQAGTGLDNEQFF.

This clone was seen a few times. The rearrangement links TRBV4-2 to TRBJ2-3; D possibly matches TRBD1 or TRBD2 (5 bases each). This CDR3 spans 15 amino acids. Germline V CDR1 and CDR2: LGHNA, YNFKEQ. V was trimmed by 0 bases and J by 7 bases, leaving 14 bases between them. In DNA, the CDR3 is TGTGCCAGCAGCCAAGAAGACGTAACGGGGCATACGCAGTATTTT. Its protein is CASSQEDVTGHTQYF.

This clone was recorded many times. The CDR3, as DNA: TGTGCCAGTCGCCTGTCGGGGGAGCAGTTCTTC. Translation gives CASRLSGEQFF. This chain joins TRBV5-4 and TRBJ2-1; a weak D match, TRBD2 (5 bases). The CDR3 loop spans 11 amino acids. Trimming pared 8 bases from V and 10 bases from J, leaving 13 bases between. Germline lookup yields CDR1 SGHNT and CDR2 YYREEE (reference sequence).

The CDR3 sequence: CASSLTGRETQYF. CDR3 nucleotide sequence: TGCGCCAGCAGCCTCACAGGGCGGGAGACCCAGTACTTC. The genes are TRBV5-1 and TRBJ2-5; perhaps TRBD1 as D (6 bases). V shed 4 bases and J shed 5 bases, with 12 bases lying between them. Germline CDR1 is SGHRS and CDR2 is YFSETQ. The CDR3 loop spans 13 amino acids. The whole variable domain, remainder taken from reference TRBV5-1 and TRBJ2-5, is KAGVTQTPRYLIKTRGQQVTLSCSPISGHRSVSWYQQTPGQGLQFLFEYFSETQRNKGNFPGRFSGRQFSNSRSEMNVSTLELGDSALYLCASSLTGRETQYFGPGTRLLVL.

This clone appeared a few times. CDR3 amino acids: CASSSTLARTYNEQFF. For the CDR3, the DNA is TGTGCCAGCAGCTCAACTCTCGCTAGGACCTACAATGAGCAGTTCTTC. The genes are TRBV7-3 and TRBJ2-1; no clear D gene. Germline V CDR1 and CDR2: SGHTA, FQGTGA. CDR3 length: 16 amino acids. The V end lost 4 bases, the J end lost 2 bases, and 15 bases lay between the germline ends.

The sample holds a few counts of this clone. The rearrangement uses TRBV11-2 and TRBJ1-2; D is ambiguous. The V gene's germline CDR1 is SGHAT and CDR2 FQNNGV. The CDR3 extends over 12 amino acids. The V and J ends lost 1 base and 7 bases respectively, with 7 bases between them. CDR3 loop: CASSLGRSGYTF. CDR3 nucleotide sequence: TGTGCCAGCAGCTTAGGTCGAAGTGGCTACACCTTC.

The chain carries TRBV6-5 and TRBJ2-7; D is uncertain. The V gene lost 2 bases and the J gene lost 4 bases, with 3 bases spanning the gap. The V gene's germline CDR1 is MNHEY and CDR2 SVGAGI. There are 11 residues in the CDR3. The CDR3 DNA follows: TGTGCCAGCAGTTACCAATACGAGCAGTACTTC. Its translation: CASSYQYEQYF.

This chain links TRBV13 with TRBJ2-7; 15 bases are a match to TRBD2. Germline CDR1 reads PRHDT; CDR2 reads FYEKMQ (reference sequence). Trimming at V came to 2 bases and at J to 4 bases, leaving 15 bases not matched to a gene. CDR3 length: 20 residues. CDR3 in DNA: TGTGCCAGCAGCTTAAAGAGCCGGAAGGGACTAGCGGGGGGCAGATACGAGCAGTACTTC. Its protein product is CASSLKSRKGLAGGRYEQYF. Using reference TRBV13 and TRBJ2-7 for the parts outside the CDR3, the full variable domain is AAGVIQSPRHLIKEKRETATLKCYPIPRHDTVYWYQQGPGQDPQFLISFYEKMQSDKGSIPDRFSAQQFSDYHSELNMSSLELGDSALYFCASSLKSRKGLAGGRYEQYFGPGTRLTVT.

This clone was found many times. The gene calls are TRBV29-1 and TRBJ1-5; the D is unclear. Trimming stripped 4 bases from V and 0 bases from J, with 4 bases between. In germline, CDR1 is SQVTM, CDR2 ANQGSEA. This CDR3 region has 12 residues. CDR3 nucleotides: TGCAGCGTTGGGGCTAGCAATCAGCCCCAGCATTTT. It codes for CSVGASNQPQHF.

The rearrangement links TRBV7-9 to TRBJ1-1; D is unclear. Germline V gives CDR1 SEHNR, CDR2 FQNEAQ (reference sequence). This CDR3 contains 13 residues. V shed 2 bases and J shed 10 bases, with 14 bases lying between them. Here the CDR3 DNA reads TGTGCCAGCAGCTTATCCCCCACTGCGGGAGCTTTCTTT. This gives the protein CASSLSPTAGAFF.

This clone was seen only a few times. The chain combines TRBV30 with TRBJ1-1; no definite D call. V gave up 5 bases and J gave up 8 bases, with 12 bases separating them. Germline CDR1 is GTSNPN and CDR2 is SVGIG (reference sequence). The CDR3 length is 11 residues. The CDR3 loop is CAWATRTEAFF. CDR3 bases: TGTGCCTGGGCCACCCGGACGGAAGCTTTCTTT.

This clone showed up just once. V usage is TRBV4-2 and J usage is TRBJ2-3; 8 positions agree with TRBD2. This CDR3 has 18 residues. Trimming cost V 1 base and J 1 base; bases outside gene matches: 10. Germline V lookup: CDR1 LGHNA, CDR2 YNFKEQ. CDR3 in amino acids: CASSQGLRSGGGTDTQYF. DNA of the CDR3: TGTGCCAGCAGCCAAGGCTTACGGAGCGGGGGAGGCACAGATACGCAGTATTTT.

The chain joins TRBV7-2 to TRBJ2-7; D assignment may be TRBD1 or TRBD2 (6 bases each). The CDR3 is 15 amino acids. The V end lost 1 base, the J end lost 2 bases, and 12 bases lay between the germline ends. Germline loops: CDR1 SGHTA, CDR2 FQGNSA. DNA for the CDR3: TGTGCCAGCAGCTTAGTGTGGGGGGCCCCCTACGAGCAGTACTTC. It encodes CASSLVWGAPYEQYF.

This clone came up a few times. J is TRBJ2-7 and V is TRBV13; no firm D call. The CDR3 runs to 14 residues. Trimming removed 5 bases from V and 3 bases from J, with 14 bases in between. Germline CDR1 is PRHDT and CDR2 is FYEKMQ (reference sequence). Written as DNA, the CDR3 is TGTGCCAGCAGCCCCCCCCGACGGTACTACGAGCAGTACTTC. Its protein product is CASSPPRRYYEQYF.

Only a few counts were recorded for this clone. The identical CDR3 is also encoded by other nucleotide sequences in the sample. This sequence joins TRBV18 and TRBJ2-5; no firm D call. V shed 3 bases and J shed 5 bases, with 7 bases lying between them. Germline-derived CDR1 and CDR2 are KGHSH and LQKENI. CDR3 length equals 12 residues. The CDR3 region is CASSPGGETQYF. The CDR3 coding sequence is TGTGCCAGCTCACCGGGTGGGGAGACCCAGTACTTC.

This clone was picked up a small number of times. The V call is TRBV6-1, the J call TRBJ1-2, with D perhaps TRBD1 (5 bases). Germline CDR1 is MNHNS and CDR2 is SASEGT. V lost 4 bases to trimming and J lost 4 bases, with 16 bases between them. CDR3 size: 15 residues. The CDR3 is CASSGPGRSFYGYTF. The CDR3 nucleotides read TGTGCCAGCAGTGGTCCAGGGCGCTCCTTCTATGGCTACACCTTC.

The chain employs TRBV29-1 and TRBJ1-1, with D uncertain. The V gene lost 3 bases and the J gene lost 1 base, with 15 bases spanning the gap. CDR1 and CDR2 from the germline V gene are SQVTM and ANQGSEA. The length of the CDR3 is 15 residues. The CDR3 bases are TGCAGCGTTGATATGAGTGCGAGGTGGAACACTGAAGCTTTCTTT. It yields the protein CSVDMSARWNTEAFF.

This clone was seen more than once but under ten times. This chain joins TRBV18 and TRBJ2-1; D remains ambiguous. This CDR3 contains 12 residues. Trimming shortened V by 4 bases and J by 7 bases, and 8 bases separated the two germline ends. CDR1 is KGHSH and CDR2 is LQKENI in the germline V gene. CDR3: CASSLTSNEQFF. CDR3 sequence (DNA): TGTGCCAGCTCACTGACTTCTAATGAGCAGTTCTTC.

The chain's CDR3 is CASSQGERATDTQYF. The CDR3 nucleotides are TGTGCCAGCAGCCAAGGTGAGCGGGCAACAGATACGCAGTATTTT. The V call is TRBV4-2, the J call TRBJ2-3; D is possibly TRBD2 (6 bases). There are 15 residues in the CDR3. Germline lookup yields CDR1 LGHNA and CDR2 YNFKEQ. The V gene lost 1 base and the J gene lost 3 bases, with 11 bases spanning the gap.

V gene TRBV20-1 combines with J gene TRBJ2-1; D gene ambiguous. CDR3 length: 11 residues. CDR1 is DFQATT, CDR2 SNEGSKA, per germline (reference sequence). V was shortened by 5 bases and J by 9 bases, with 11 bases between the two germline ends. The CDR3 coding sequence is TGCAGTGCTGCGCCCTTGGGTGAGCAGTTCTTC. Residues: CSAAPLGEQFF.